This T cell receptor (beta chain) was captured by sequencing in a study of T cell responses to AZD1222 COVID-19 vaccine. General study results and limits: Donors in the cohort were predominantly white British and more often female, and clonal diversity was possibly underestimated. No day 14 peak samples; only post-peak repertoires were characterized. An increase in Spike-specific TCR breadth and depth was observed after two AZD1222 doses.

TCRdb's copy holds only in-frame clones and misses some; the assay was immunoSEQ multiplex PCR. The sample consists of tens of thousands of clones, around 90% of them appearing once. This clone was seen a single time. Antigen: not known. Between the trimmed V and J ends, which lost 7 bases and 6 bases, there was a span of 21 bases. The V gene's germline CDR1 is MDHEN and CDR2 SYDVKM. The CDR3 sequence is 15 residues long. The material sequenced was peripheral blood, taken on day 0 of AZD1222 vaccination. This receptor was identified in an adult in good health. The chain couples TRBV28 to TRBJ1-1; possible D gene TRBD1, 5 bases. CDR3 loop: CASTLGRTTWSEAFF. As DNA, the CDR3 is TGTGCCAGCACCTTAGGGCGGACAACCTGGTCTGAAGCTTTCTTT. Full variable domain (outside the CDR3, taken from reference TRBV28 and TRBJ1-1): DVKVTQSSRYLVKRTGEKVFLECVQDMDHENMFWYRQDPGLGLRLIYFSYDVKMKEKGDIPEGYSVSREKKERFSLILESASTNQTSMYLCASTLGRTTWSEAFFGQGTRLTVV.